Given below is one TCR beta chain in context. Its antigen is currently unknown. PCR primers comprised 60 Vbeta and 13 Jbeta primers. Clones were read by immunoSEQ multiplex PCR, and TCRdb kept only the in-frame ones, dropping some. This table has 100,000 to 150,000 clones, over 75% appearing once. The CDR3 length is 14 residues. Germline lookup yields CDR1 MNHEY and CDR2 SMNVEV (reference sequence). Trimming removed 5 bases from V and 6 bases from J, with 14 bases in between. The data were taken from a study of cytomegalovirus exposure and HLA in healthy donors. Overall study findings and caveats: It was reportedly the case that the classifier diagnosed cytomegalovirus status with high specificity and sensitivity. The listing of 150 to 200 TCR beta chains classed them as cytomegalovirus-associated. Excluded: some indistinguishable V segments such as TRBV6-2 and TRBV6-3. Later analysis showed TCR association rates varying by HLA locus, highest for DRB1 and lowest for HLA-C.

The sequenced sample was PBMCs. The TCR comes from a man aged 18 to 29 in good health and CMV-seropositive. This chain connects TRBV27 to TRBJ1-5; perhaps TRBD1 as D (6 bases). CDR3 sequence: CASSPSRGPQPQHF. The CDR3 DNA reads as TGTGCCAGCAGTCCCTCCAGGGGCCCTCAGCCCCAGCATTTT.